A single sample is the source of the 2 T cell receptor beta chains below, sequenced in a study of blood T cell repertoires in COVID-19. The repertoire was sequenced with immunoSEQ multiplex PCR; TCRdb's copy has only in-frame clones and lacks some. The table has some 150,000 clones, around 86% seen once. Sequenced material: PBMCs or T cells enriched from blood (not recorded which). The origin of the receptors is a man aged 45-60 years who had recovered from COVID-19.

The CDR3 nucleotides read TGTGCCAGCAGCTTAGTTGGGCTAGCGGGAGACACAGATACGCAGTATTTT. It encodes CASSLVGLAGDTDTQYF. The gene calls are TRBV13 and TRBJ2-3, with TRBD2 matching 10 bases. Unmatched junction bases numbered 6, after V lost 1 base and J lost 2 bases. The V gene's germline CDR1 is PRHDT and CDR2 FYEKMQ (reference sequence). The CDR3 consists of 17 residues.

This clone was picked up one time. The chain has TRBV27 and TRBJ2-5, with 14 bases lining up with TRBD2. The junction had 11 bases not matched to a gene; V was cut back by 4 bases and J by 4 bases. The CDR3 runs to 18 residues. Germline values: CDR1 MNHEY, CDR2 SMNVEV (reference sequence). CDR3 sequence reads: CASSSRLAGGPEAETQYF. CDR3 DNA sequence: TGTGCCAGCAGTTCACGACTAGCGGGGGGGCCGGAAGCAGAGACCCAGTACTTC.